This passage covers 3 T cell receptor beta chains from one sample sequenced in a study of blood T cell repertoires in COVID-19. Here immunoSEQ multiplex PCR was the method, and the copy in TCRdb shows in-frame clones only, minus some. The sample lists some 46,000 clones; roughly 88% were seen once. Sequenced input: peripheral blood. The source is a man in his fifties with acute or convalescent COVID-19.

This clone was seen once. The CDR3 loop is CASSLSLLGTGELFF. Written as DNA, the CDR3 is TGTGCCAGCAGCTTAAGCTTACTTGGCACCGGGGAGCTGTTTTTT. The chain joins TRBV7-2 to TRBJ2-2; D ambiguous. The V end was cut by 2 bases, the J end by 4 bases, with 11 bases between. CDR3 length: 15 amino acids. Germline loops: CDR1 SGHTA, CDR2 FQGNSA.

V is TRBV28 and J is TRBJ2-7, with 7 bases matching TRBD1. Germline assignment: CDR1 MDHEN and CDR2 SYDVKM. The ends lost 6 bases at V and 5 bases at J; junction bases unmatched: 4. The CDR3 totals 12 residues. CDR3 loop: CASSTTGNEQYF. The DNA for the CDR3 is TGTGCCAGCAGCACGACAGGGAACGAGCAGTACTTC. Using reference TRBV28 and TRBJ2-7 for the parts outside the CDR3, the full variable domain is DVKVTQSSRYLVKRTGEKVFLECVQDMDHENMFWYRQDPGLGLRLIYFSYDVKMKEKGDIPEGYSVSREKKERFSLILESASTNQTSMYLCASSTTGNEQYFGPGTRLTVT.

J is TRBJ1-5 and V is TRBV3-1 (or the pseudogene TRBV3-2); 11 nucleotides match TRBD1. The CDR3 totals 16 residues. Germline values: CDR1 LGHDT, CDR2 YNNKEL (reference sequence). Germline trimming cut 0 bases from V and 8 bases from J; bases unmatched to any gene: 6. The CDR3: CASSQDLGQGVKPQHF. CDR3 nucleotides: TGTGCCAGCAGCCAAGATCTGGGACAGGGGGTAAAGCCCCAGCATTTT.